This passage covers 17 T cell receptor beta chains from one sample sequenced in a study of shared clonotypes between healthy human individuals. Clones were read by immunoSEQ multiplex PCR, and TCRdb kept only the in-frame ones, dropping some. The table has about 2 million clones, about 95% seen once. Naivety among CD8 cells was defined by CD45RO negativity and positive CCR7 selection, thereby excluding terminally differentiated effector memory CD45RA+ cells. Sequencing used naive CD8+ T cells sorted from blood. These receptors were taken from a man between 18 and 29 years old in good health.

V usage is TRBV28 and J usage is TRBJ2-7; D is undetermined. The CDR3 length is 14 residues. The germline V gene encodes CDR1 MDHEN and CDR2 SYDVKM. Trimming removed 2 bases from V and 2 bases from J, with 10 bases in between. The CDR3 nucleotides read TGTGCCAGCAGTTTAGACACCCAACCCTACGAGCAGTACTTC. Translating it yields CASSLDTQPYEQYF.

This chain joins TRBV27 and TRBJ2-7; 9 bases are a match to TRBD2. The CDR3 is 19 amino acids. Germline V lookup: CDR1 MNHEY, CDR2 SMNVEV (reference sequence). J lost 2 bases, V lost 3 bases, and 17 bases had no gene match. The CDR3 nucleotides read TGTGCCAGCAGTTTCCAAACGCCCCTACTAGCGGGCGGAACCTACGAGCAGTACTTC. This sequence encodes CASSFQTPLLAGGTYEQYF.

The chain is built from TRBV4-3 and TRBJ1-4, with a possible D match to TRBD1 (5 bases). CDR3 size: 15 residues. Trimming cost V 0 bases and J 8 bases, with 13 bases left between them. Per the germline V gene, CDR1 is LGHNA and CDR2 is YSLEER. CDR3 sequence (DNA): TGCGCCAGCAGCCAAGATGGCGACAGTCGGGAAAAACTGTTTTTT. Translated: CASSQDGDSREKLFF.

This chain joins TRBV27 and TRBJ2-3; the match to TRBD2 covers 16 bases. This CDR3 is 16 amino acids long. The germline V gene encodes CDR1 MNHEY and CDR2 SMNVEV (reference sequence). V dropped 4 bases and J dropped 6; count of bases not matched to a gene: 4. CDR3 nucleotide sequence: TGTGCCAGCAGTTGGGGACTAGCGGGGGGGACCGATACGCAGTATTTT. Translating gives CASSWGLAGGTDTQYF.

The rearrangement uses TRBV9 and TRBJ2-1; 8 nucleotides agree with TRBD2. Germline CDR1 is SGDLS and CDR2 is YYNGEE. This CDR3 contains 15 residues. The V gene end was trimmed by 1 base and the J gene end by 6 bases; junction bases not matched to a gene: 6. CDR3 sequence: CASSVQRERSNEQFF. The CDR3 DNA is TGTGCCAGCAGCGTACAGCGGGAGCGCTCCAATGAGCAGTTCTTC.

The chain uses TRBV9 and TRBJ2-7, with D uncertain. This CDR3 has 12 residues. Germline CDR1 reads SGDLS; CDR2 reads YYNGEE. Trimming stripped 3 bases from V and 6 bases from J, with 10 bases between. The CDR3 sequence: CASSDGLGEQYF. The CDR3 nucleotides are TGTGCCAGCAGCGATGGGCTCGGCGAGCAGTACTTC.

This clone was detected only once. CDR3 bases: TGTGCCAGCAGTCTCTATGGGTCGGGCCCCTACGAGCAGTACTTC. Translation: CASSLYGSGPYEQYF. The chain employs TRBV27 and TRBJ2-7, with D hard to call. The V gene's germline CDR1 is MNHEY and CDR2 SMNVEV (reference sequence). The V end lost 5 bases, the J end lost 2 bases, and 16 bases lay between the germline ends. This CDR3 region has 15 residues.

This chain connects TRBV7-9 to TRBJ2-3, with 11 bases that match TRBD2. Losses at the gene ends were 11 bases for V and 2 bases for J; bases not matched to a gene: 18. The CDR3 is 18 amino acids. In germline, CDR1 is SEHNR, CDR2 FQNEAQ (reference sequence). As DNA, the CDR3 is TGTGCCCTTTTCCTCACTAGCGGGGGCTCCATTGACACAGATACGCAGTATTTT. It codes for CALFLTSGGSIDTDTQYF.

The V and J genes are TRBV9 and TRBJ2-1; D uncertain. V was shortened by 4 bases and J by 4 bases, with 12 bases between the two germline ends. The CDR3 sequence is 14 residues long. The germline V gene encodes CDR1 SGDLS and CDR2 YYNGEE. DNA of the CDR3: TGTGCCAGCAGCATCAGATCGGATTACAATGAGCAGTTCTTC. Protein: CASSIRSDYNEQFF.

The chain carries TRBV7-8 and TRBJ2-2, with 8 bases that match TRBD2. Germline V CDR1 and CDR2: SGHVS, FQNEAQ. V dropped 5 bases and J dropped 7; count of bases not matched to a gene: 15. The CDR3 runs to 17 residues. The chain's CDR3 is CASSQSLGGAISGELFF. The CDR3 DNA sequence: TGTGCCAGCAGCCAGAGCCTCGGGGGGGCTATTAGCGGGGAGCTGTTTTTT.

Details on this clone: Additional DNA sequences in this sample encode the identical CDR3. The V call is TRBV28, the J call TRBJ2-7, with 9 bases matching TRBD1. The V and J ends lost 6 bases and 4 bases, in that order; junction bases with no gene match: 4. CDR3 length: 13 amino acids. From germline, CDR1 is MDHEN and CDR2 SYDVKM. CDR3 nucleotides: TGTGCCAGCAGGGGACAGGGTATTTACGAGCAGTACTTC. It translates to CASRGQGIYEQYF.

The chain has TRBV2 and TRBJ2-7; 10 bases map to TRBD1. Germline V CDR1 and CDR2: SNHLY, FYNNEI. This CDR3 region has 14 residues. The V gene end was trimmed by 8 bases and the J gene end by 2 bases; junction bases not matched to a gene: 6. The CDR3: CASLPGQGPYEQYF. CDR3 sequence (DNA): TGTGCCAGCCTACCGGGACAGGGGCCCTACGAGCAGTACTTC.

The J gene is TRBJ1-2, the V gene TRBV29-1; D remains unclear. The CDR3 is 16 residues long. Germline CDR1 reads SQVTM; CDR2 reads ANQGSEA. The ends were cut back, 6 bases at V and 8 bases at J, with 28 bases in the middle. CDR3 region: CSVVFGDPPIFRGYTF. CDR3 coding DNA: TGCAGCGTAGTCTTTGGGGATCCCCCGATTTTCCGAGGCTACACCTTC.

As concerns this clone: Compared with germline, one end of the junction differs, possibly owing to a read error. V gene TRBV6-5 combines with J gene TRBJ2-7; 11 bases fit TRBD2. Germline CDR1 is MNHEY and CDR2 is SVGAGI. The CDR3 runs to 13 residues. CDR3 loop: CASSYSRLAGLNF. CDR3 in DNA: TGTGCCAGCAGTTACTCTCGACTAGCGGGGCTCAACTTC.

The rearrangement joins TRBV29-1 to TRBJ2-2; D not certain. The V gene lost 2 bases and the J gene lost 4 bases, with 5 bases spanning the gap. CDR3 length: 12 amino acids. Germline CDR1 reads SQVTM; CDR2 reads ANQGSEA. This chain's CDR3 is CSVETVTGELFF. The CDR3 DNA reads TGCAGCGTTGAAACAGTCACCGGGGAGCTGTTTTTT.

The chain couples TRBV6-6 to TRBJ1-2, with 9 bases that match TRBD1. J gave up 2 bases and V 6 bases, and 7 bases lay outside the gene matches. Germline V gene data show CDR1 as MNHNY and CDR2 as SVGAGI (reference sequence). The CDR3 has 15 amino acids. CDR3 amino acids: CASSSWTGENYGYTF. For the CDR3, the DNA is TGTGCCAGCAGCTCTTGGACAGGGGAGAACTATGGCTACACCTTC.

The chain uses TRBV27 and TRBJ2-1; D is ambiguous. The CDR3 is 17 amino acids. Germline loops: CDR1 MNHEY, CDR2 SMNVEV (reference sequence). The V end was cut by 1 base, the J end by 4 bases, with 17 bases between. CDR3 in amino acids: CASSLYPVPFEYNEQFF. The CDR3 DNA follows: TGTGCCAGCAGTTTATATCCGGTTCCCTTTGAATACAATGAGCAGTTCTTC.